Each of the 29 T cell receptor beta chains below was sequenced from the same sample in a study of blood T cell repertoires in COVID-19. Here immunoSEQ multiplex PCR was the method, and the copy in TCRdb shows in-frame clones only, minus some. Of 250,000 to 300,000 clones in the sample, 70% to 90% were seen once. The source material was peripheral blood. These receptors came from a woman in her thirties or forties who had recovered from COVID-19.

The chain joins TRBV7-2 to TRBJ2-6, with 11 nucleotides matching TRBD1. This CDR3 region has 18 residues. Trimming at V came to 5 bases and at J to 1 base, leaving 7 bases not matched to a gene. The germline CDR1 and CDR2 sequences are SGHTA and FQGNSA. CDR3: CASSPRGTGGSGANVLTF. The CDR3 DNA reads as TGTGCCAGCAGCCCCCGGGGGACAGGGGGTTCTGGGGCCAACGTCCTGACTTTC.

The genes are TRBV10-3 and TRBJ2-1, with a possible D match to TRBD2 (5 bases). Between the trimmed V and J ends, which lost 10 bases and 9 bases, there was a span of 25 bases. CDR1 and CDR2 from the germline V gene are ENHRY and SYGVKD. The CDR3 runs 15 residues. CDR3 sequence reads: CATSPERTLATEQFF. CDR3 bases: TGTGCCACCAGCCCCGAGAGAACCCTAGCAACTGAGCAGTTCTTC.

V gene TRBV5-6 combines with J gene TRBJ1-3; 7 positions agree with TRBD1. The V gene's germline CDR1 is SGHDT and CDR2 YYEEEE. This CDR3 spans 14 amino acids. The V gene end was trimmed by 0 bases and the J gene end by 4 bases; junction bases not matched to a gene: 1. The CDR3 sequence: CASSLAQGGNTIYF. As DNA, the CDR3 is TGTGCCAGCAGCTTGGCACAGGGGGGAAACACCATATATTTT.

The rearrangement links TRBV6-4 to TRBJ2-7; a possible D gene is TRBD2 (5 bases). The CDR3 covers 16 residues. Germline V gene lookup returns CDR1 MRHNA and CDR2 SNTAGT. V was clipped by 6 bases and J by 0 bases, with 18 bases between them. Here the CDR3 reads CASSPRALGSSYEQYF. The CDR3 DNA reads TGTGCCAGCAGCCCCCGGGCGCTTGGGAGCTCCTACGAGCAGTACTTC.

The V gene is TRBV9, the J gene TRBJ2-3; D is perhaps TRBD2 (6 bases). The CDR3 contains 14 residues. V lost 5 bases and J 1 base, leaving 11 bases between the germline ends. The germline V gene has CDR1 SGDLS and CDR2 YYNGEE. The CDR3 sequence: CASRAGLRTDTQYF. The CDR3 nucleotides are TGTGCCAGCAGGGCGGGACTCCGCACAGATACGCAGTATTTT. Full variable domain (remainder filled in from reference TRBV9 and TRBJ2-3): DSGVTQTPKHLITATGQRVTLRCSPRSGDLSVYWYQQSLDQGLQFLIQYYNGEERAKGNILERFSAQQFPDLHSELNLSSLELGDSALYFCASRAGLRTDTQYFGPGTRLTVL.

The genes are TRBV7-9 and TRBJ2-5; D unclear. CDR3 length: 12 residues. The ends were cut back, 5 bases at V and 7 bases at J, with 11 bases in the middle. Germline V lookup: CDR1 SEHNR, CDR2 FQNEAQ (reference sequence). CDR3 in DNA: TGTGCCAGCAGCGCCGGGTACCGGACCCAGTACTTC. Translation: CASSAGYRTQYF.

The table lists this clone with a few counts. V usage is TRBV24-1 and J usage is TRBJ2-1; D gene unclear. CDR3 size: 13 residues. The V and J ends lost 1 base and 4 bases respectively, with 4 bases between them. Germline loops: CDR1 KGHDR, CDR2 SFDVKD. This chain's CDR3 is CATSDFRYNEQFF. Written as DNA, the CDR3 is TGTGCCACCAGTGATTTCAGGTACAATGAGCAGTTCTTC.

This clone appeared once. The J gene is TRBJ2-1, the V gene TRBV19; 15 bases are shared with TRBD2. This CDR3 region has 18 residues. Germline V gene sequence: CDR1 LNHDA, CDR2 SQIVND (reference sequence). Unmatched junction bases numbered 11, after V lost 7 bases and J lost 4 bases. CDR3: CASMGTSGRWAGYNEQFF. For the CDR3, the DNA is TGTGCCAGTATGGGGACTAGCGGGAGGTGGGCTGGGTACAATGAGCAGTTCTTC.

The rearrangement joins TRBV6-5 to TRBJ1-2; TRBD1 might be the D (6 bases). The CDR3 runs to 14 residues. V lost 7 bases and J 5 bases, leaving 17 bases between the germline ends. CDR1 MNHEY and CDR2 SVGAGI come from the germline V gene. CDR3 sequence: CASTRGPMVYGYTF. CDR3 in DNA: TGTGCCAGCACCAGGGGACCCATGGTGTATGGCTACACCTTC.

The chain is built from TRBV6-5 and TRBJ1-1; D uncertain. Germline V gene data show CDR1 as MNHEY and CDR2 as SVGAGI. CDR3 length: 11 residues. V was clipped by 7 bases and J by 6 bases, with 9 bases between them. The CDR3 spells CASTGRAEAFF. The CDR3 coding sequence is TGTGCCAGCACTGGGCGGGCTGAAGCTTTCTTT.

The chain employs TRBV11-3 and TRBJ1-1; D might be TRBD1 (6 bases). V was pared by 4 bases and J by 4 bases, with 16 bases between. Per germline, CDR1 SGHNT and CDR2 YENEEA. This CDR3 comprises 15 residues. CDR3 DNA sequence: TGTGCCAGCAGCTCCTCCGGACAGCTCGGCACTGAAGCTTTCTTT. Translation: CASSSSGQLGTEAFF.

The chain employs TRBV29-1 and TRBJ2-5; possibly TRBD2 for D (5 bases). Trimming cost V 6 bases and J 3 bases, with 8 bases left between them. The germline CDR1 and CDR2 sequences are SQVTM and ANQGSEA. The CDR3 runs to 11 residues. DNA for the CDR3: TGCAGCGTGAGGGTCGAAGAGACCCAGTACTTC. Residues: CSVRVEETQYF.

This clone occurred a few times. This rearrangement joins TRBV24-1 to TRBJ2-3; a weak D match, TRBD1 (5 bases). With 9 bases removed from V and 0 bases from J, the gap between germline ends came to 9 bases. The CDR3 runs 13 residues. The germline V gene has CDR1 KGHDR and CDR2 SFDVKD. CDR3 sequence reads: CATGTGSTDTQYF. CDR3 coding DNA: TGTGCCACCGGAACAGGTAGCACAGATACGCAGTATTTT.

The CDR3 region is CASRDEQYV. CDR3 bases: TGCGCCAGCCGGGACGAGCAGTACGTC. This rearrangement joins TRBV10-1 to TRBJ2-7; D call uncertain. Germline V lookup: CDR1 WNHNN, CDR2 SYGVQD (reference sequence). CDR3 length: 9 residues. V was clipped by 8 bases and J by 5 bases, with 4 bases between them.

The chain combines TRBV2 with TRBJ2-5, with D perhaps matching TRBD2 (6 bases). Germline V gene sequence: CDR1 SNHLY, CDR2 FYNNEI. The ends were cut back, 0 bases at V and 5 bases at J, with 13 bases in the middle. The CDR3 covers 15 residues. In DNA form, the CDR3 reads TGTGCCAGCAGTGAAGCTGGGAGGCCCCGGGAGACCCAGTACTTC. As protein: CASSEAGRPRETQYF. The whole variable domain, remainder taken from reference TRBV2 and TRBJ2-5, is EPEVTQTPSHQVTQMGQEVILRCVPISNHLYFYWYRQILGQKVEFLVSFYNNEISEKSEIFDDQFSVERPDGSNFTLKIRSTKLEDSAMYFCASSEAGRPRETQYFGPGTRLLVL.

The chain links TRBV19 to TRBJ2-5, with 8 bases identical to TRBD1. The CDR3 runs 16 residues. Germline CDR1 and CDR2: LNHDA and SQIVND (reference sequence). V was pared by 0 bases and J by 7 bases, with 10 bases of the junction left unmatched. This chain's CDR3 is CASSIDQGASRGTQYF. The CDR3 coding sequence is TGTGCCAGTAGTATAGATCAGGGGGCGAGTAGGGGGACCCAGTACTTC.

The chain uses TRBV6-2 or TRBV6-3 and TRBJ2-7; 9 bases match TRBD2. CDR3 length: 14 residues. Germline-derived CDR1 and CDR2 are MNHEY and SVGEGT. V was clipped by 6 bases and J by 2 bases; unmatched bases: 5. The CDR3 sequence is CASSPGLAPYEQYF. DNA for the CDR3: TGTGCCAGCAGCCCGGGACTAGCCCCCTACGAGCAGTACTTC.

This sequence joins TRBV6-1 and TRBJ1-2; no definite D call. The CDR3 contains 14 residues. Trimming left V 1 base short and J 8 bases short, with 14 bases between. CDR1 is MNHNS, CDR2 SASEGT, per germline. CDR3 sequence: CASSEVVDSGGYTF. Written as DNA, the CDR3 is TGTGCCAGCAGTGAAGTAGTTGATTCCGGGGGCTACACCTTC.

The chain is built from TRBV11-2 and TRBJ2-1, with a weak D call TRBD2 (5 bases). The germline V and J ends were trimmed by 5 bases and 8 bases, with 13 bases remaining between them. This CDR3 contains 13 residues. Looked up from germline, CDR1 is SGHAT and CDR2 is FQNNGV. As DNA, the CDR3 is TGTGCCAGCAGCCCCAGGACTGTCGATGAGCAGTTCTTC. Protein sequence: CASSPRTVDEQFF.

The V gene is TRBV25-1, the J gene TRBJ2-1; 8 bases line up with TRBD2. The CDR3 loop spans 14 amino acids. The germline V gene has CDR1 MGHDK and CDR2 SYGVNS. The V gene end was trimmed by 4 bases and the J gene end by 7 bases; junction bases not matched to a gene: 6. CDR3 protein: CASSGGSGSNEQFF. CDR3 nucleotides: TGTGCCAGCAGTGGGGGGAGCGGGAGTAATGAGCAGTTCTTC.

The V gene is TRBV9, the J gene TRBJ2-1; 7 nucleotides match TRBD1. CDR3 length: 16 residues. Germline V lookup: CDR1 SGDLS, CDR2 YYNGEE. V dropped 5 bases and J dropped 5; count of bases not matched to a gene: 13. CDR3 coding DNA: TGTGCCAGCAGTACCTACGACAGGGTGGGGAACAATGAGCAGTTCTTC. Protein product: CASSTYDRVGNNEQFF. Based on the CDR3 plus reference TRBV9 and TRBJ2-1, the full variable domain is DSGVTQTPKHLITATGQRVTLRCSPRSGDLSVYWYQQSLDQGLQFLIQYYNGEERAKGNILERFSAQQFPDLHSELNLSSLELGDSALYFCASSTYDRVGNNEQFFGPGTRLTVL.

This clone was counted once. The gene calls are TRBV11-2 and TRBJ2-5; tentatively, D is TRBD2 (6 bases). CDR1 SGHAT and CDR2 FQNNGV come from the germline V gene. This CDR3 has 14 residues. The V end was cut by 5 bases, the J end by 5 bases, with 15 bases between. The CDR3 DNA reads TGTGCCAGCAGCCCTATCGGACTATCGGAGACCCAGTACTTC. It encodes CASSPIGLSETQYF.

This clone was detected a few times. The chain carries TRBV7-9 and TRBJ2-7; a weak D match, TRBD2 (5 bases). The CDR3 sequence is 14 residues long. Trimming took 5 bases from V and 0 from J, leaving 11 bases between them. Germline V gene sequence: CDR1 SEHNR, CDR2 FQNEAQ (reference sequence). The CDR3 sequence is CASSPDGGSYEQYF. CDR3 DNA sequence: TGTGCCAGCAGCCCAGACGGAGGCTCCTACGAGCAGTACTTC. The entire variable domain, with the rest obtained from reference TRBV7-9 and TRBJ2-7, is as follows: DTGVSQNPRHKITKRGQNVTFRCDPISEHNRLYWYRQTLGQGPEFLTYFQNEAQLEKSRLLSDRFSAERPKGSFSTLEIQRTEQGDSAMYLCASSPDGGSYEQYFGPGTRLTVT.

The chain joins TRBV7-9 to TRBJ1-4; 10 positions agree with TRBD1. Germline CDR1 and CDR2: SEHNR and FQNEAQ (reference sequence). The CDR3 covers 15 residues. J was trimmed by 7 bases and V by 1 base; bases with no gene match: 3. The CDR3 sequence: CASSLVGQGVEKLFF. The CDR3 DNA follows: TGTGCCAGCAGCTTAGTTGGACAGGGGGTTGAAAAACTGTTTTTT.

The chain carries TRBV6-5 and TRBJ1-5; possibly TRBD1 for D (5 bases). V dropped 4 bases and J dropped 6 bases, with 10 bases sitting between them. The germline V gene encodes CDR1 MNHEY and CDR2 SVGAGI. This CDR3 comprises 13 residues. This CDR3 reads CASSWGLGQPQHF. The CDR3 coding sequence is TGTGCCAGCAGTTGGGGCCTGGGTCAGCCCCAGCATTTT.

The V and J genes are TRBV23-1 and TRBJ1-2; 7 bases align to TRBD1. TRBV23-1 is noted as an ORF with a role that remains uncertain. The CDR3 runs to 16 residues. J was trimmed by 4 bases and V by 6 bases; bases with no gene match: 14. The CDR3 DNA reads TGCGCCAGCAGACGCATACCCGGGACAGCGACCTATGGCTACACCTTC. Translated: CASRRIPGTATYGYTF.

This chain links TRBV19 with TRBJ2-7; TRBD1 matches 8 bases. CDR1 is LNHDA and CDR2 is SQIVND in the germline V gene (reference sequence). CDR3 size: 14 residues. Trimming removed 3 bases from V and 4 bases from J; junction bases left unmatched: 5. CDR3 nucleotide sequence: TGTGCCAGTAGTATGGGCCAGGGGGCTTACGAGCAGTACTTC. Residues: CASSMGQGAYEQYF.

The chain links TRBV19 to TRBJ2-3, with a tentative D call TRBD2 (5 bases). The germline CDR1 and CDR2 sequences are LNHDA and SQIVND (reference sequence). The CDR3 totals 13 residues. Deletions cut 5 bases from V and 2 bases from J, with 8 bases between. The CDR3 protein is CASSPADTDTQYF. In DNA, the CDR3 is TGTGCCAGTAGTCCAGCGGACACAGATACGCAGTATTTT.

This rearrangement joins TRBV29-1 to TRBJ1-1; perhaps TRBD1 as D (6 bases). The CDR3 length is 14 residues. Looked up from germline, CDR1 is SQVTM and CDR2 is ANQGSEA. V gave up 4 bases and J gave up 1 base, with 13 bases separating them. The CDR3 sequence: CSVGGGAGNTEAFF. CDR3 coding DNA: TGCAGCGTTGGTGGGGGGGCAGGGAACACTGAAGCTTTCTTT.